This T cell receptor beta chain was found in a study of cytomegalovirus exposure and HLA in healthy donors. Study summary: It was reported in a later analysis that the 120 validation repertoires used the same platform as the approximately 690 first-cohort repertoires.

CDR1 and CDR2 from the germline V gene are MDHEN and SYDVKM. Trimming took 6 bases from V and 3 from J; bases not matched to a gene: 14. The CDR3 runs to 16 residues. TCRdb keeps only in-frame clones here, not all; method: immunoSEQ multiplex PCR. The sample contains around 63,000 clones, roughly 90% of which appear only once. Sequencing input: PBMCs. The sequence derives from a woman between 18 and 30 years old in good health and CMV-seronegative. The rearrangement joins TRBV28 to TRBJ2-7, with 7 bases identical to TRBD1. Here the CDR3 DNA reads TGTGCCAGCAGCGAGACGGGGACAGCTAATTTCTACGAGCAGTACTTC. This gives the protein CASSETGTANFYEQYF.